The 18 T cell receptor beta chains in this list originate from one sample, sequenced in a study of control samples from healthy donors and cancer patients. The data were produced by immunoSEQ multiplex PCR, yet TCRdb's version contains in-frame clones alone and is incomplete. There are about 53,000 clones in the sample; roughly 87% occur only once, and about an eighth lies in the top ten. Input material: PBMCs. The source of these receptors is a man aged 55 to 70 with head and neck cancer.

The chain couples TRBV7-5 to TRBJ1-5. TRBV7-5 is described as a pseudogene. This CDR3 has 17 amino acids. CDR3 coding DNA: TGTGTCAGAAGCCCCGGGCGAGGGACCTATAGCAATCAGCCCCAGCATTTT. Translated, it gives CVRSPGRGTYSNQPQHF.

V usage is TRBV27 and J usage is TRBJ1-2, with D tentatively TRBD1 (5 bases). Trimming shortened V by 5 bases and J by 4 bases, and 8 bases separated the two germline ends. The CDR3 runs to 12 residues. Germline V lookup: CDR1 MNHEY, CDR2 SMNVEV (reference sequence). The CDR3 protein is CASSPTAYGYTF. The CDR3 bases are TGTGCCAGCAGTCCGACAGCCTATGGCTACACCTTC.

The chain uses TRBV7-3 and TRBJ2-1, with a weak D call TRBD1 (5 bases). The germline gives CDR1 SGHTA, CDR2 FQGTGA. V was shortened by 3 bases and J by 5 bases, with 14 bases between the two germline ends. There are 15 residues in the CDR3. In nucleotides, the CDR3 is TGTGCCAGCAGCTTTCAGGGCTCTGCGGACAATGAGCAGTTCTTC. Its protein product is CASSFQGSADNEQFF.

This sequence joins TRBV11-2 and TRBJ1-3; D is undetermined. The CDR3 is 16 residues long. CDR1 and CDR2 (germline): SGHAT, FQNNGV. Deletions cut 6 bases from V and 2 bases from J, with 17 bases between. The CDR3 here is CASSLFRGLAGNTIYF. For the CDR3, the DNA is TGTGCCAGCAGTTTGTTCCGTGGTTTAGCTGGAAACACCATATATTTT.

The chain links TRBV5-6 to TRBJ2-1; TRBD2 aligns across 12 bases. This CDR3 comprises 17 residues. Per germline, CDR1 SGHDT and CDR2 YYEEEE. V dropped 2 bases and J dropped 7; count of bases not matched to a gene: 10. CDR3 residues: CASSFLAGGPVGNEQFF. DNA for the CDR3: TGTGCCAGCAGCTTCCTAGCGGGAGGGCCGGTTGGTAATGAGCAGTTCTTC.

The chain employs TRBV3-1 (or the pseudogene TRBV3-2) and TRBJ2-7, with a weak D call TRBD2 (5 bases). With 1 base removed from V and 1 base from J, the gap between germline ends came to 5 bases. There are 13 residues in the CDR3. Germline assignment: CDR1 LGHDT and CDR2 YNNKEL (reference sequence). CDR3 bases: TGTGCCAGCAGCCAAGCGGGATCCTACGAGCAGTACTTC. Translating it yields CASSQAGSYEQYF.

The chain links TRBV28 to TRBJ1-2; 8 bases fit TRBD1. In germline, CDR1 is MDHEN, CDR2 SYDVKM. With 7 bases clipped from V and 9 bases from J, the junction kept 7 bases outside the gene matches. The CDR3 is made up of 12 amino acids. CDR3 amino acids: CASNQGAERYTF. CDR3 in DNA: TGTGCCAGCAACCAGGGGGCTGAGCGCTACACCTTC.

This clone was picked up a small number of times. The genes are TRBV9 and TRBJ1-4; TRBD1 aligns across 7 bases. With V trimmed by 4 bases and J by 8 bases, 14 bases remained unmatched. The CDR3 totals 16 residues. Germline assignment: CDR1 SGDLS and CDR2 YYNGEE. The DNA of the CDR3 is TGTGCCAGCAGCAACAGACAGGGAGGTAGGGGAGAAAAACTGTTTTTT. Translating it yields CASSNRQGGRGEKLFF.

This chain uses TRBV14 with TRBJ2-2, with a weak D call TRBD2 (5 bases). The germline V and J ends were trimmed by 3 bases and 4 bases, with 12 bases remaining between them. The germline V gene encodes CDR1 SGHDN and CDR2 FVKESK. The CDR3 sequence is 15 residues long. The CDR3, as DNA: TGTGCCAGCAGCCACACGTCGGGGAGCACCGGGGAGCTGTTTTTT. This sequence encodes CASSHTSGSTGELFF.

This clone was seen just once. The CDR3 loop reads CASSEGAGVEKLFF. DNA for the CDR3: TGTGCCAGCAGTGAAGGGGCAGGAGTTGAAAAACTGTTTTTT. The chain joins TRBV6-1 to TRBJ1-4; D gene ambiguous. V shed 1 base and J shed 7 bases, with 10 bases lying between them. The germline CDR1 and CDR2 sequences are MNHNS and SASEGT. The CDR3 spans 14 residues.

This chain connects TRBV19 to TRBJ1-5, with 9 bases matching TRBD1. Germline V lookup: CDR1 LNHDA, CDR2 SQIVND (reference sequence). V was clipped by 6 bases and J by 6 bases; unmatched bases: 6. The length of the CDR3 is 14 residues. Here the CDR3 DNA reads TGTGCCAGTAGCTATACAGGGGGCGTTCAGCCCCAGCATTTT. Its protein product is CASSYTGGVQPQHF.

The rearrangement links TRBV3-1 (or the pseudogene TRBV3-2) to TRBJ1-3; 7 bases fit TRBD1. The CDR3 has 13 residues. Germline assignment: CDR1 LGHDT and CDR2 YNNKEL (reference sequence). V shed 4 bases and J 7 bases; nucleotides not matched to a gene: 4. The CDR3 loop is CASSPGTVNTIYF. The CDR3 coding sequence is TGTGCCAGCAGCCCCGGGACAGTCAACACCATATATTTT.

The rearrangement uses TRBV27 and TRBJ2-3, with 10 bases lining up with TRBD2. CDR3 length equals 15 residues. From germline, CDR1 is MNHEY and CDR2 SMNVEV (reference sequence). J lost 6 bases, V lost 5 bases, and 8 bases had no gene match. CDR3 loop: CASSQREGRVDTQYF. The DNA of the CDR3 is TGTGCCAGCAGTCAGCGGGAGGGCCGAGTTGATACGCAGTATTTT.

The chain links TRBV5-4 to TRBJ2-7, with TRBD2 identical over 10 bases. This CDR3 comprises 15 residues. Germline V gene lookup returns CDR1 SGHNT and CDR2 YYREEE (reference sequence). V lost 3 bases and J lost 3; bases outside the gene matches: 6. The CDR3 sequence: CASSYRTSGYYEQYF. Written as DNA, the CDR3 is TGTGCCAGCAGCTACCGGACTAGCGGTTACTACGAGCAGTACTTC.

CDR3 nucleotide sequence: TGTGCCAGCAGCTTAGGGGGGACCCAGTACTTC. Translating gives CASSLGGTQYF. The rearrangement uses TRBV11-2 and TRBJ2-5; no reliable D call. Germline-derived CDR1 and CDR2 are SGHAT and FQNNGV. The V and J ends lost 1 base and 7 bases respectively, with 4 bases between them. The CDR3 covers 11 residues.

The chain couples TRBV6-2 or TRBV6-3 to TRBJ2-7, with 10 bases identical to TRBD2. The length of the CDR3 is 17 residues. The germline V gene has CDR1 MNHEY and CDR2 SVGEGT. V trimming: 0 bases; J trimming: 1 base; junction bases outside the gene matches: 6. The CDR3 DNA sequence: TGTGCCAGCAGTTACTCGCTTCGGACTAGCGGATCCTACGAGCAGTACTTC. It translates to CASSYSLRTSGSYEQYF.

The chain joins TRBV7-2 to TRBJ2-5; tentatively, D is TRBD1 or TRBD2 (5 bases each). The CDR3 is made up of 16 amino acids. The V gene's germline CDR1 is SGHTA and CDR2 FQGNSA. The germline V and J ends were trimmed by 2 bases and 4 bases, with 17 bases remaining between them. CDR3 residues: CASSLNGAARGETQYF. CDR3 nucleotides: TGTGCCAGCAGCTTAAATGGGGCAGCCCGGGGAGAGACCCAGTACTTC.

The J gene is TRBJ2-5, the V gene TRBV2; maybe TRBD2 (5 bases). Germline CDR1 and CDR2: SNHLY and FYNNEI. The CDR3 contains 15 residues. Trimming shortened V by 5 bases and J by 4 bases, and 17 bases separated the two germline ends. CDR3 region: CASSLGGPVAETQYF. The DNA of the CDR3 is TGTGCCAGCAGTTTAGGAGGACCCGTCGCAGAGACCCAGTACTTC.